The rows below give T cell receptor beta chains drawn from one sample of a study of OX40 agonist ivuxolimab in advanced cancers. Using immunoSEQ multiplex PCR, the repertoire was profiled, and TCRdb retains in-frame clones only, with some absent. Among tens of thousands of clones, less than 95% were seen once, and the ten largest hold less than 2%. Sequenced material: CD4+ or CD8+ T cells sorted from blood, taken in a trial of the OX40 agonist ivuxolimab. The source is an adult with an advanced solid tumor such as melanoma, head and neck, liver or kidney cancer. Both conserved end residues are part of each CDR3. Each record gives: CDR3 protein, CDR3 DNA, V gene, clone size, D gene, J gene. D genes are given only for firm matches. Rows give clone size only sometimes, using once, few, many, or a class for an expanded clone.

CDR3aa: CAWSSSRVPGEQYF
CDR3nt: TGTGCCTGGAGTTCCAGTAGGGTCCCCGGGGAGCAGTACTTC
v_gene: TRBV30
abundance: .
d_gene: .
j_gene: TRBJ2-7

CDR3aa: CASSPVRGPYETQYF
CDR3nt: TGTGCCAGCAGTCCAGTCAGGGGGCCTTATGAGACCCAGTACTTC
v_gene: TRBV5-4
abundance: .
d_gene: TRBD1
j_gene: TRBJ2-5

CDR3aa: CASSSGTDFTEAFF
CDR3nt: TGCGCCAGCAGCTCCGGGACAGACTTCACTGAAGCTTTCTTT
v_gene: TRBV5-1
abundance: .
d_gene: TRBD1
j_gene: TRBJ1-1

CDR3aa: CASSLGGEGNEKLFF
CDR3nt: TGTGCCAGCAGTTTAGGAGGGGAGGGTAATGAAAAACTGTTTTTT
v_gene: TRBV28
abundance: .
d_gene: .
j_gene: TRBJ1-4

CDR3aa: CASSTQTGTGANVLTF
CDR3nt: TGCGCCAGCAGCACCCAAACAGGGACTGGGGCCAACGTCCTGACTTTC
v_gene: TRBV4-1
abundance: .
d_gene: .
j_gene: TRBJ2-6

CDR3aa: CASSTGGTEAFF
CDR3nt: TGTGCCAGCAGTACAGGGGGCACTGAAGCTTTCTTT
v_gene: TRBV6-5
abundance: .
d_gene: TRBD1
j_gene: TRBJ1-1

CDR3aa: CASSLLGQLNYGYTF
CDR3nt: TGTGCCAGCAGCTTGTTGGGACAGCTTAACTATGGCTACACCTTC
v_gene: TRBV5-6
abundance: few
d_gene: TRBD1
j_gene: TRBJ1-2

CDR3aa: CASIGTSVLYNEQFF
CDR3nt: TGTGCCAGCATAGGGACTAGCGTTCTCTACAATGAGCAGTTCTTC
v_gene: TRBV2
abundance: .
d_gene: TRBD2
j_gene: TRBJ2-1

CDR3aa: CAWSGAGAKDTQYF
CDR3nt: TGTGCCTGGAGTGGGGCAGGGGCAAAAGATACGCAGTATTTT
v_gene: TRBV30
abundance: .
d_gene: .
j_gene: TRBJ2-3

CDR3aa: CASSLNSGTGVLGATNEKLFF
CDR3nt: TGTGCCAGCTCACTTAATTCCGGGACAGGAGTTTTAGGAGCAACTAATGAAAAACTGTTTTTT
v_gene: TRBV18
abundance: .
d_gene: TRBD1
j_gene: TRBJ1-4

CDR3aa: CASRPGGAGGYTF
CDR3nt: TGTGCCAGCAGACCCGGTGGAGCTGGTGGCTACACCTTC
v_gene: TRBV6-1
abundance: .
d_gene: .
j_gene: TRBJ1-2

CDR3aa: CASSSLGATNTEAFF
CDR3nt: TGTGCCAGCTCATCGTTGGGGGCGACGAACACTGAAGCTTTCTTT
v_gene: TRBV18
abundance: .
d_gene: .
j_gene: TRBJ1-1

CDR3aa: CASGRSMNTEAFF
CDR3nt: TGTGCCAGCGGCAGGAGTATGAACACTGAAGCTTTCTTT
v_gene: TRBV7-9
abundance: .
d_gene: .
j_gene: TRBJ1-1

CDR3aa: CASSSGQPNTEAFF
CDR3nt: TGTGCCAGCAGCTCGGGACAGCCGAACACTGAAGCTTTCTTT
v_gene: TRBV7-6
abundance: .
d_gene: TRBD1
j_gene: TRBJ1-1

CDR3aa: CASLRGQGFTEAFF
CDR3nt: TGTGCCAGCCTAAGGGGACAGGGTTTCACTGAAGCTTTCTTT
v_gene: TRBV7-2
abundance: .
d_gene: TRBD1
j_gene: TRBJ1-1

CDR3aa: CASSQGDSQNEKLFF
CDR3nt: TGCGCCAGCAGCCAAGGGGACAGTCAAAATGAAAAACTGTTTTTT
v_gene: TRBV4-1
abundance: .
d_gene: TRBD1
j_gene: TRBJ1-4

CDR3aa: CASNRAGYNEQFF
CDR3nt: TGTGCCAGCAATCGAGCGGGATACAATGAGCAGTTCTTC
v_gene: TRBV6-1
abundance: .
d_gene: TRBD2
j_gene: TRBJ2-1

CDR3aa: CASSGVQGLRTEAFF
CDR3nt: TGCGCCAGCAGCGGAGTGCAGGGGCTTAGGACTGAAGCTTTCTTT
v_gene: TRBV5-1
abundance: .
d_gene: .
j_gene: TRBJ1-1

CDR3aa: CASSPGGADTQYF
CDR3nt: TGTGCCAGCAGCCCCGGGGGGGCAGATACGCAGTATTTT
v_gene: TRBV11-3
abundance: .
d_gene: TRBD2
j_gene: TRBJ2-3

CDR3aa: CASSLGLWGRETQYF
CDR3nt: TGTGCCAGCAGCTTAGGTTTGTGGGGGCGGGAGACCCAGTACTTC
v_gene: TRBV7-8
abundance: .
d_gene: .
j_gene: TRBJ2-5

CDR3aa: CASSLSSSGNTIYF
CDR3nt: TGCGCCAGCAGCTTGTCTTCTAGTGGAAACACCATATATTTT
v_gene: TRBV5-1
abundance: .
d_gene: .
j_gene: TRBJ1-3

CDR3aa: CASSPLAGTSSGNPGELFF
CDR3nt: TGTGCCAGCTCACCACTCGCCGGGACTAGCTCGGGGAACCCCGGGGAGCTGTTTTTT
v_gene: TRBV18
abundance: .
d_gene: TRBD2
j_gene: TRBJ2-2

CDR3aa: CASSTGAWRNTEAFF
CDR3nt: TGTGCCAGCAGTACGGGGGCCTGGAGAAACACTGAAGCTTTCTTT
v_gene: TRBV6-1
abundance: .
d_gene: .
j_gene: TRBJ1-1

CDR3aa: CSVADYGYTF
CDR3nt: TGCAGCGTTGCGGACTATGGCTACACCTTC
v_gene: TRBV29-1
abundance: once
d_gene: .
j_gene: TRBJ1-2

CDR3aa: CASSWTAELNTEAFF
CDR3nt: TGTGCCAGCTCTTGGACAGCAGAACTTAACACTGAAGCTTTCTTT
v_gene: TRBV27
abundance: .
d_gene: .
j_gene: TRBJ1-1

CDR3aa: CASREPGGNEKLFF
CDR3nt: TGTGCCAGCAGAGAGCCAGGAGGGAATGAAAAACTGTTTTTT
v_gene: TRBV28
abundance: .
d_gene: .
j_gene: TRBJ1-4

CDR3aa: CASNSGAIFGNTIYF
CDR3nt: TGTGCCAGTAATTCCGGGGCCATTTTTGGAAACACCATATATTTT
v_gene: TRBV19
abundance: .
d_gene: .
j_gene: TRBJ1-3

CDR3aa: CASRQTGGGGQPQHF
CDR3nt: TGTGCCAGCAGACAAACAGGGGGCGGCGGTCAGCCCCAGCATTTT
v_gene: TRBV28
abundance: .
d_gene: TRBD1
j_gene: TRBJ1-5

CDR3aa: CASSRRDSSFSGANVLTF
CDR3nt: TGCGCCAGCAGCAGGCGGGACAGCAGTTTCTCTGGGGCCAACGTCCTGACTTTC
v_gene: TRBV5-1
abundance: once
d_gene: .
j_gene: TRBJ2-6

CDR3aa: CASSLGQVLSSGANVLTF
CDR3nt: TGTGCCAGCAGCTTGGGACAGGTCCTTAGCTCTGGGGCCAACGTCCTGACTTTC
v_gene: TRBV5-6
abundance: .
d_gene: .
j_gene: TRBJ2-6

CDR3aa: CASTGLGGSYNEQFF
CDR3nt: TGTGCCAGCACGGGTCTTGGGGGCTCCTACAATGAGCAGTTCTTC
v_gene: TRBV6-5
abundance: .
d_gene: .
j_gene: TRBJ2-1

CDR3aa: CASSFRDPNTGELFF
CDR3nt: TGTGCCAGCAGCTTCCGGGATCCAAACACCGGGGAGCTGTTTTTT
v_gene: TRBV7-2
abundance: .
d_gene: .
j_gene: TRBJ2-2

CDR3aa: CASSSYSKPTDTQYF
CDR3nt: TGTGCCAGCAGCTCTTACTCTAAACCTACAGATACGCAGTATTTT
v_gene: TRBV7-2
abundance: once
d_gene: .
j_gene: TRBJ2-3

CDR3aa: CASSSPFQETQYF
CDR3nt: TGTGCCAGTAGTTCTCCTTTCCAAGAGACCCAGTACTTC
v_gene: TRBV19
abundance: .
d_gene: .
j_gene: TRBJ2-5

CDR3aa: CASSLGGSGWNEQFF
CDR3nt: TGCGCCAGCAGCTTGGGAGGGAGTGGGTGGAATGAGCAGTTCTTC
v_gene: TRBV5-1
abundance: .
d_gene: .
j_gene: TRBJ2-1

CDR3aa: CASSRHGTSGGATQFF
CDR3nt: TGTGCCAGCAGTCGACACGGGACTAGCGGGGGGGCCACGCAGTTCTTC
v_gene: TRBV28
abundance: .
d_gene: TRBD2
j_gene: TRBJ2-1